This T cell receptor (beta chain) stems from a study of regulatory T cells in long-lasting Graves disease. Turning to the study itself: It was over 5 years of antithyroid drugs, with positive TSH receptor antibodies, that meant persistent Graves' disease. Study-wide results and caveats: Accuracy might have suffered from few samples. Persistent disease favored TRBV28, TRBJ1-2 and TRBJ2-5.

CDR1 and CDR2 from the germline V gene are LGHDT and YNNKEL (reference sequence). Trimming shortened V by 0 bases and J by 7 bases, and 9 bases separated the two germline ends. This CDR3 region has 13 residues. This clonotype was recorded a few times. Its antigen is unknown. Stated time point: persistent/refractory GD, antithyroid drugs over 5 years with positive TRAb. PBMC RNA served as the TCR library source. With iRepertoire HTBI primers and Arm-PCR of CDR3 regions, TCR beta libraries were built. In the authors' workflow: Identified segments across samples numbered just over 60 TRBV and roughly 15 TRBJ. TCRdb recomputed calls from the multiplex PCR reads with MiXCR, one row per CDR3 protein. The authors' filters were not applied to this entry. The table has fewer than 550,000 distinct CDR3 sequences, roughly 21% seen once.

The chain couples TRBV3-1 to TRBJ1-1; TRBD1 is a possible D gene (5 bases). The source material was peripheral blood mononuclear cells (PBMCs), sampled when the disease was refractory, from a patient treated with antithyroid drugs. The sequence was collected from a female donor with Graves disease. The CDR3 nucleotides are TGTGCCAGCAGCCAAGATGGGGCAGTTGAAGCTTTCTTT. Its translation is CASSQDGAVEAFF.